This T cell receptor (beta chain) appears in the sequencing data of a study of blood T cell repertoires in COVID-19. About the study: COVID-19 samples, acute and convalescent, were from the United States, Italy and Spain.

The assay was immunoSEQ multiplex PCR, and TCRdb's table has in-frame clones only and misses some. The sample carries 250,000 to 350,000 clones, approximately 90% recorded once. Trimming took 6 bases from V and 3 from J; bases not matched to a gene: 6. In germline, CDR1 is SNHLY, CDR2 FYNNEI. This CDR3 region has 14 residues. The TCR originated in a woman aged 45 to 65 with COVID-19, enrolled during active disease. Source material: peripheral blood. This chain uses TRBV2 with TRBJ2-3; 7 bases line up with TRBD2. CDR3 protein: CASRQAGKTDTQYF. The CDR3 coding sequence is TGTGCCAGCAGACAAGCGGGAAAGACAGATACGCAGTATTTT.